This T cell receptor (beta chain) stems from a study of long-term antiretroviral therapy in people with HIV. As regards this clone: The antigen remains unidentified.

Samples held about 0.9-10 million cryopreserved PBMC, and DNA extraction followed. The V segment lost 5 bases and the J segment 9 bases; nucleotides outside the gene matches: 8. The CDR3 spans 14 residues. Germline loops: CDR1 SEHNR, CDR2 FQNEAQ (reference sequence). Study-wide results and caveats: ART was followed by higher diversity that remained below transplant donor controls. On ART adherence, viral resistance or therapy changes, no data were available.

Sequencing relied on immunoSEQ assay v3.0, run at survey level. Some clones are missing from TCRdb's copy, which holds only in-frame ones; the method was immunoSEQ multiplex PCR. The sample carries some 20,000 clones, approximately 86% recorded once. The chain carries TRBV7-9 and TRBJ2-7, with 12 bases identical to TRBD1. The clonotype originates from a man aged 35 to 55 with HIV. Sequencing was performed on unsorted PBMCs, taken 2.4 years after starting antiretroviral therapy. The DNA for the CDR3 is TGTGCCAGCAGCACGACCGGGACAGGGGGCTTGCAGTACTTC. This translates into CASSTTGTGGLQYF.